This TCR beta chain comes out of a study of cytomegalovirus exposure and HLA in healthy donors. Donors in the study were healthy people who gave bone marrow. It was with 60 Vbeta and 13 Jbeta primers that the PCR ran. In the study's own analysis: The authors later counted around 80 million unique TCR beta chains, some 12 million of them shared. Generated by immunoSEQ multiplex PCR, the TCRdb table keeps only in-frame clones and is missing some. V and J calls and clone size follow that table, whereas D and trimming were derived from the DNA. The profile covers fewer than 150,000 clones, with about four fifths appearing a single time and less than 3% taken by the ten largest. V was shortened by 5 bases and J by 2 bases, with 11 bases between the two germline ends. CDR3 length: 14 residues. Germline CDR1 SGHAT, CDR2 FQNNGV. Concerning this clone: Its specificity is unknown.

Findings and limits, study-wide: As was reported, the classifier diagnosed cytomegalovirus status with high specificity and sensitivity. Later work associated fewer than 20,000 TCR beta sequences with HLA alleles at 0.05 false discovery rate.

This receptor was taken from a male donor in good health and CMV-seronegative. Sequencing was carried out using PBMCs. The chain combines TRBV11-2 with TRBJ2-3; a weak D match, TRBD2 (5 bases). The CDR3 is CASSIPDFTDTQYF. As DNA, the CDR3 is TGTGCCAGCAGCATACCGGACTTCACAGATACGCAGTATTTT.